A selection of T cell receptor beta chains follows, all from one sample in a study of T-cell memory formation after mild COVID-19. TCRdb analysed the 5' RACE reads with MiXCR anew, one entry per CDR3 protein. The sample has just under 150,000 distinct CDR3 sequences; about 5.7% are singletons. The sequencing sample was made of PBMCs or a T cell subset sorted from them (not recorded which). These receptors were collected from an adult woman who had mild COVID-19 (a few samples of this study predate the infection). Cell type and time point are not known. Each CDR3 is given with its conserved first and last residue. D genes are given only for firm matches. The size of a clone is reported for some rows only, either as once, few or many, or as a class for expanded clones.

CDR3aa: CASSSQGQGNIQYF; CDR3nt: TGTGCCAGCAGTTCTCAGGGACAGGGAAACATTCAGTACTTC; v_gene: TRBV27; j_gene: TRBJ2-4; abundance: NA; d_gene: TRBD1
CDR3aa: CASRTWLNRNF; CDR3nt: TGTGCCAGCAGAACTTGGTTAAATAGGAATTTT; v_gene: TRBV25-1; j_gene: TRBJ1-5; abundance: NA; d_gene: NA
CDR3aa: CASRKSGTSIHNEQFF; CDR3nt: TGTGCCAGCAGAAAATCCGGGACTTCCATTCACAATGAGCAGTTCTTC; v_gene: TRBV6-6; j_gene: TRBJ2-1; abundance: NA; d_gene: NA
CDR3aa: CASSWEGLGTSYNEQFF; CDR3nt: TGTGCCAGCAGCTGGGAAGGGTTGGGGACCTCCTACAATGAGCAGTTCTTC; v_gene: TRBV3-1; j_gene: TRBJ2-1; abundance: once; d_gene: NA
CDR3aa: CASSQTGVSYGYTF; CDR3nt: TGTGCCAGCAGCCAGACGGGGGTGTCCTATGGCTACACCTTC; v_gene: TRBV7-2; j_gene: TRBJ1-2; abundance: many; d_gene: NA
CDR3aa: CASSPRLVGNNEQFF; CDR3nt: TGTGCCAGCAGCCCGCGGCTAGTGGGCAACAATGAGCAGTTCTTC; v_gene: TRBV7-2; j_gene: TRBJ2-1; abundance: few; d_gene: NA
CDR3aa: CASSLDVEAFF; CDR3nt: TGTGCCAGCAGCTTAGACGTTGAAGCTTTCTTT; v_gene: TRBV7-2; j_gene: TRBJ1-1; abundance: few; d_gene: NA
CDR3aa: CASSRRENTEAFF; CDR3nt: TGTGCCAGCAGCCGTAGAGAGAACACTGAAGCTTTCTTT; v_gene: TRBV12-3/TRBV12-4; j_gene: TRBJ1-1; abundance: many; d_gene: NA
CDR3aa: CASRGGPQGMNTEAFF; CDR3nt: TGTGCCAGCCGTGGTGGCCCCCAAGGGATGAACACTGAAGCTTTCTTT; v_gene: TRBV12-3/TRBV12-4; j_gene: TRBJ1-1; abundance: NA; d_gene: NA
CDR3aa: CASSLGGTVGTEAFF; CDR3nt: TGTGCCAGCAGCTTAGGCGGGACAGTCGGCACTGAAGCTTTCTTT; v_gene: TRBV7-9; j_gene: TRBJ1-1; abundance: many; d_gene: TRBD1
CDR3aa: CASSSQGEGFYGYTF; CDR3nt: TGCGCCAGCAGCTCGCAGGGGGAAGGATTCTATGGCTACACCTTC; v_gene: TRBV5-1; j_gene: TRBJ1-2; abundance: NA; d_gene: TRBD1
CDR3aa: CSVRQGFINTQYF; CDR3nt: TGCAGCGTAAGACAGGGTTTCATTAATACGCAGTATTTT; v_gene: TRBV29-1; j_gene: TRBJ2-3; abundance: few; d_gene: TRBD1
CDR3aa: CASSPLPGQGPSYEQYF; CDR3nt: TGTGCCAGTAGCCCCCTCCCGGGACAGGGTCCCTCCTACGAGCAGTACTTC; v_gene: TRBV19; j_gene: TRBJ2-7; abundance: NA; d_gene: TRBD1
CDR3aa: CASSLDRALGYGYTF; CDR3nt: TGTGCCAGCAGCTTAGACAGGGCGTTAGGCTATGGCTACACCTTC; v_gene: TRBV7-8; j_gene: TRBJ1-2; abundance: many; d_gene: NA
CDR3aa: CASSLGTGPQDTQYF; CDR3nt: TGTGCCAGCAGCTTAGGTACGGGGCCCCAAGATACGCAGTATTTT; v_gene: TRBV11-3; j_gene: TRBJ2-3; abundance: few; d_gene: NA
CDR3aa: CASSLAGQGGVYNEQFF; CDR3nt: TGTGCCAGCAGCCTAGCCGGACAGGGCGGGGTCTACAATGAGCAGTTCTTC; v_gene: TRBV12-3/TRBV12-4; j_gene: TRBJ2-1; abundance: many; d_gene: TRBD1
CDR3aa: CSAPRTMSTDTQYF; CDR3nt: TGCAGTGCTCCCCGGACAATGAGCACAGATACGCAGTATTTT; v_gene: TRBV20-1; j_gene: TRBJ2-3; abundance: many; d_gene: NA
CDR3aa: CSASSYTSGNTIYF; CDR3nt: TGCAGTGCTTCCTCCTATACGTCTGGAAACACCATATATTTT; v_gene: TRBV20-1; j_gene: TRBJ1-3; abundance: many; d_gene: NA
CDR3aa: CASRKTGLAELAGRNEQFF; CDR3nt: TGTGCCAGCAGGAAGACGGGACTAGCGGAGCTCGCAGGTAGGAATGAGCAGTTCTTC; v_gene: TRBV27; j_gene: TRBJ2-1; abundance: NA; d_gene: TRBD2
CDR3aa: CASSEEGVGSPLHF; CDR3nt: TGTGCCAGCAGTGAGGAAGGAGTCGGGTCACCCCTCCACTTT; v_gene: TRBV2; j_gene: TRBJ1-6; abundance: NA; d_gene: NA
CDR3aa: CASSPASQAPNTEAFF; CDR3nt: TGTGCCAGCTCACCTGCCAGCCAGGCCCCGAACACTGAAGCTTTCTTT; v_gene: TRBV18; j_gene: TRBJ1-1; abundance: NA; d_gene: NA
CDR3aa: CASSASLAGDLYNEQFF; CDR3nt: TGCGCCAGCAGCGCCTCACTAGCGGGAGATCTCTACAATGAGCAGTTCTTC; v_gene: TRBV4-3; j_gene: TRBJ2-1; abundance: few; d_gene: TRBD2
CDR3aa: CASSLTFRSGAEQYF; CDR3nt: TGCGCCAGCAGCTTGACGTTTCGGTCGGGGGCCGAGCAGTACTTC; v_gene: TRBV5-1; j_gene: TRBJ2-7; abundance: NA; d_gene: NA
CDR3aa: CASSASSGRASDTQYF; CDR3nt: TGTGCCAGCAGCGCATCTAGCGGGAGGGCCTCAGATACGCAGTATTTT; v_gene: TRBV9; j_gene: TRBJ2-3; abundance: few; d_gene: TRBD2
CDR3aa: CASSHTGVEQFF; CDR3nt: TGTGCCAGCAGCCATACAGGGGTTGAGCAGTTCTTC; v_gene: TRBV7-2; j_gene: TRBJ2-1; abundance: many; d_gene: TRBD1
CDR3aa: CATRSGNTGELFF; CDR3nt: TGTGCCACCCGATCAGGGAACACCGGGGAGCTGTTTTTT; v_gene: TRBV7-3; j_gene: TRBJ2-2; abundance: many; d_gene: NA
CDR3aa: CASSQGAFTDTQYF; CDR3nt: TGTGCCAGCAGTCAGGGGGCTTTTACAGATACGCAGTATTTT; v_gene: TRBV12-3/TRBV12-4; j_gene: TRBJ2-3; abundance: many; d_gene: TRBD1
CDR3aa: CATSGVAGGTYNEQFF; CDR3nt: TGTGCCACCAGTGGGGTAGCGGGGGGGACTTACAATGAGCAGTTCTTC; v_gene: TRBV24-1; j_gene: TRBJ2-1; abundance: few; d_gene: TRBD2
CDR3aa: CASSRTGLYYGYTF; CDR3nt: TGTGCCAGCAGCCGGACAGGCCTATACTATGGCTACACCTTC; v_gene: TRBV12-3/TRBV12-4; j_gene: TRBJ1-2; abundance: many; d_gene: TRBD1
CDR3aa: CASSIGRTGNRIGELFF; CDR3nt: TGTGCCAGTAGTATAGGACGTACTGGGAATCGGATCGGGGAGCTGTTTTTT; v_gene: TRBV19; j_gene: TRBJ2-2; abundance: few; d_gene: NA
CDR3aa: CATQDRAAQPQHF; CDR3nt: TGTGCCACCCAGGACAGGGCAGCTCAGCCCCAGCATTTT; v_gene: TRBV15; j_gene: TRBJ1-5; abundance: many; d_gene: TRBD1
CDR3aa: CASSYLLTGTQETQYF; CDR3nt: TGCGCCAGCAGCTACCTACTGACAGGGACTCAAGAGACCCAGTACTTC; v_gene: TRBV5-1; j_gene: TRBJ2-5; abundance: many; d_gene: NA
CDR3aa: CASSQDSSQTYNEQFF; CDR3nt: TGTGCCAGCAGCCAAGACAGTTCCCAAACCTACAATGAGCAGTTCTTC; v_gene: TRBV4-2; j_gene: TRBJ2-1; abundance: many; d_gene: NA
CDR3aa: CASSQLMSSGANVLTF; CDR3nt: TGCGCCAGCAGCCAATTGATGAGCTCTGGGGCCAACGTCCTGACTTTC; v_gene: TRBV4-1; j_gene: TRBJ2-6; abundance: NA; d_gene: NA
CDR3aa: CSAKGQGETQYF; CDR3nt: TGCAGTGCTAAAGGACAGGGAGAGACCCAGTACTTC; v_gene: TRBV20-1; j_gene: TRBJ2-5; abundance: few; d_gene: TRBD1
CDR3aa: CASSLGPDAEAFF; CDR3nt: TGTGCCAGCAGTCTAGGACCGGATGCTGAAGCTTTCTTT; v_gene: TRBV12-3/TRBV12-4; j_gene: TRBJ1-1; abundance: many; d_gene: NA
CDR3aa: CASSLRQGASQPQHF; CDR3nt: TGTGCCAGCAGCTTAAGACAGGGGGCATCTCAGCCCCAGCATTTT; v_gene: TRBV7-2; j_gene: TRBJ1-5; abundance: NA; d_gene: TRBD1
CDR3aa: CASSQGTSGPYEQYF; CDR3nt: TGTGCCAGCAGCCAAGGGACTAGCGGTCCCTACGAGCAGTACTTC; v_gene: TRBV12-3/TRBV12-4; j_gene: TRBJ2-7; abundance: many; d_gene: TRBD2
CDR3aa: CASSLTGTVYEQYF; CDR3nt: TGCGCCAGCAGCTTAACCGGGACAGTCTACGAGCAGTACTTC; v_gene: TRBV5-1; j_gene: TRBJ2-7; abundance: many; d_gene: TRBD1
CDR3aa: CASTRTSGRASYNEQFF; CDR3nt: TGTGCCAGCACGAGGACTAGCGGGAGGGCCTCCTACAATGAGCAGTTCTTC; v_gene: TRBV6-5; j_gene: TRBJ2-1; abundance: few; d_gene: TRBD2